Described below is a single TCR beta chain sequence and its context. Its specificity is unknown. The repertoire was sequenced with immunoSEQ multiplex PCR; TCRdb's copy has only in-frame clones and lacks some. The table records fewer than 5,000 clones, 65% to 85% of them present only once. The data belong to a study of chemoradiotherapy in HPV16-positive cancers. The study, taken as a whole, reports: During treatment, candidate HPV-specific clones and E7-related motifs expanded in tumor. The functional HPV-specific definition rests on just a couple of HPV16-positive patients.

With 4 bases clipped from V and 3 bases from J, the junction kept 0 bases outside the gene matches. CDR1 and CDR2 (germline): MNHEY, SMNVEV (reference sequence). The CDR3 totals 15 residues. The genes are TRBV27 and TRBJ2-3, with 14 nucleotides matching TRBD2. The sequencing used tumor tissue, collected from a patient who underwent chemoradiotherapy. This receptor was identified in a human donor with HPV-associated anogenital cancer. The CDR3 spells CASSWTSGGTDTQYF. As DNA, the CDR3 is TGTGCCAGCAGTTGGACTAGCGGGGGGACAGATACGCAGTATTTT.